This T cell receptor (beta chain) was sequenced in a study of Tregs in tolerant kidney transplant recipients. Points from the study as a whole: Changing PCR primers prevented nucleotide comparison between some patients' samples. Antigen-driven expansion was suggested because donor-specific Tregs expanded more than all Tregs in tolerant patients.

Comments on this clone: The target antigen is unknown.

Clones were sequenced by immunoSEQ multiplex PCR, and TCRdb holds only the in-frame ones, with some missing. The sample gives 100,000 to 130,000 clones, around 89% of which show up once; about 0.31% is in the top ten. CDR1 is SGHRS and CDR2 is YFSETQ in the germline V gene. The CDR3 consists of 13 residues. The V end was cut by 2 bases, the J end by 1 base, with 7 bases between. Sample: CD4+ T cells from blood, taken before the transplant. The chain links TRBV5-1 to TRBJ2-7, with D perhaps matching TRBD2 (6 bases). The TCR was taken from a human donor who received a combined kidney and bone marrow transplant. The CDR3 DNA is TGCGCCAGCAGCTTACGGGGGTCCTACGAGCAGTACTTC. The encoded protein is CASSLRGSYEQYF.